A single sample is the source of the 8 T cell receptor beta chains below, sequenced in a study of blood T cell repertoires in COVID-19. Assay used: immunoSEQ multiplex PCR; TCRdb lists only in-frame clones, some missing. The sample yields about 160,000 clones, around 80% seen once. Sequenced: peripheral blood. The receptors were gathered from a woman older than 75 with acute or convalescent COVID-19.

J is TRBJ1-5 and V is TRBV19; 10 bases map to TRBD1. V lost 7 bases, J lost 0 bases, and 9 bases stayed unmatched. Germline lookup yields CDR1 LNHDA and CDR2 SQIVND (reference sequence). The CDR3 runs to 17 residues. Here the CDR3 reads CASTRRDRGASNQPQHF. The DNA of the CDR3 is TGTGCCAGTACCCGCCGGGACAGGGGAGCTAGCAATCAGCCCCAGCATTTT.

V gene TRBV18 combines with J gene TRBJ2-1; possible D gene TRBD2, 5 bases. The CDR3 contains 13 residues. Between the trimmed V and J ends, which lost 6 bases and 9 bases, there was a span of 15 bases. The germline V gene has CDR1 KGHSH and CDR2 LQKENI. The CDR3 DNA follows: TGTGCCAGCTCCCCGACTATATCCAGTGAGCAGTTCTTC. Its translation is CASSPTISSEQFF. Filled out from reference TRBV18 and TRBJ2-1, the complete variable domain reads NAGVMQNPRHLVRRRGQEARLRCSPMKGHSHVYWYRQLPEEGLKFMVYLQKENIIDESGMPKERFSAEFPKEGPSILRIQQVVRGDSAAYFCASSPTISSEQFFGPGTRLTVL.

V usage is TRBV3-1 (or the pseudogene TRBV3-2) and J usage is TRBJ1-2; perhaps TRBD1 as D (6 bases). Germline V CDR1 and CDR2: LGHDT, YNNKEL (reference sequence). This CDR3 region has 15 residues. V was cut by 4 bases and J by 2 bases, with 14 bases left in between. The DNA of the CDR3 is TGTGCCAGCAGCCTCCAACAGGGAGACAACTATGGCTACACCTTC. Translating gives CASSLQQGDNYGYTF.

V usage is TRBV6-2 or TRBV6-3 and J usage is TRBJ2-1, with 9 bases that match TRBD2. Germline V gives CDR1 MNHEY, CDR2 SVGEGT. Trimming took 6 bases from V and 3 from J; bases not matched to a gene: 6. The CDR3 loop spans 15 amino acids. CDR3 amino acids: CASSAAGGDYNEQFF. DNA of the CDR3: TGTGCCAGCAGCGCAGCGGGAGGCGACTACAATGAGCAGTTCTTC.

This clone was detected once. The chain employs TRBV20-1 and TRBJ2-2; no clear D gene. There are 11 residues in the CDR3. V lost 5 bases, J lost 8 bases, and 9 bases lay in between. The germline V gene has CDR1 DFQATT and CDR2 SNEGSKA (reference sequence). Written as DNA, the CDR3 is TGCAGTGCTGTAGCCGGTGGGGAGCTGTTTTTT. Translation gives CSAVAGGELFF.

This clone was picked up one time. The CDR3 nucleotides read TGTGCCAGCAGCTTGCCGTCTGGGGGCGGCCAAACGGGGGAGACCCAGTACTTC. Protein: CASSLPSGGGQTGETQYF. The J gene is TRBJ2-5, the V gene TRBV5-4; weak D call: TRBD1 (6 bases). This CDR3 is built from 18 residues. The germline CDR1 and CDR2 sequences are SGHNT and YYREEE (reference sequence). Trimming removed 1 base at V and 5 bases at J, with 24 bases between.

CDR3 coding DNA: TGCGCCAGCAGTGACGCCCTATCCTACGAGCAGTACTTC. This codes for CASSDALSYEQYF. The chain links TRBV10-1 to TRBJ2-7; D unclear. Germline-derived CDR1 and CDR2 are WNHNN and SYGVQD (reference sequence). This CDR3 has 13 amino acids. Trimming left V 3 bases short and J 1 base short, with 7 bases between.

The rearrangement joins TRBV10-3 to TRBJ2-3, with 11 bases aligning to TRBD2. The CDR3 is 17 amino acids. CDR1 ENHRY and CDR2 SYGVKD come from the germline V gene. V shed 2 bases and J 2 bases; nucleotides not matched to a gene: 6. This CDR3 reads CAISEELAGVYTDTQYF. The CDR3 DNA is TGTGCCATCAGTGAGGAACTAGCGGGAGTCTACACAGATACGCAGTATTTT.